These T cell receptor beta chains were read from a single sample in a study of blood T cells in healthy people across ages. TCRdb reprocessed the 5' RACE reads with MiXCR, giving one entry per CDR3 protein. The sample shows about 680,000 distinct CDR3 sequences, over 45% of them seen only once. Sequencing input: blood. Receptor source: a woman aged 55-70 years in good health. The conserved cysteine and the conserved F or W are not part of the CDR3 here.

CDR3 length	V gene	J gene	CDR3 protein
13	TRBV7-2	TRBJ1-1	ASSVYRGMNTEAF
10	TRBV7-9	TRBJ1-1	AARTAHTEAF
14	TRBV7-9	TRBJ2-1	ASSPRLADGYNEQF
13	TRBV27	TRBJ2-7	ASSPRVAGGNEQY
13	TRBV4-1	.	ASSQDKRAHYEQY
13	TRBV15	TRBJ2-1	ATSRERGSYNEQF
12	TRBV7-9	TRBJ2-7	ASSLEGSRIEQY
9	TRBV6-6	TRBJ2-7	ACGSNYEQY
12	TRBV12-3/TRBV12-4	TRBJ2-7	ASSTQGALYEQY
13	TRBV20-1	TRBJ2-7	SATPMGLASYEQY
9	TRBV20-1	.	SANQYNEQY
10	TRBV7-2	TRBJ1-1	ASSLVGSEAF
12	TRBV2	TRBJ2-5	ASMDRISYNEQY
13	TRBV4-3	TRBJ2-3	ASSQDTGAGDTQY
15	TRBV5-1	TRBJ1-2	ASSLQHGLLANYGYT
16	TRBV5-1	TRBJ2-5	ASSFGPGTKSYQETQY
11	TRBV28	TRBJ1-2	ASTGDSLRGYT
13	TRBV7-3	TRBJ1-1	ASSYLGGGNTEAF
12	TRBV10-3	TRBJ2-5	AISESGYQETQY
11	TRBV20-1	TRBJ2-7	SARGPGPYEQY
13	TRBV6-5	TRBJ1-2	ASSSDGQKHYGYT
10	TRBV5-1	TRBJ1-2	ASSSDRDGYT
12	TRBV9	TRBJ2-1	ASMGGGEYNEQF
12	TRBV20-1	TRBJ2-2	SVNPAGATGELF
12	TRBV5-1	TRBJ2-1	ASRGTSEYNEQF
16	TRBV27	TRBJ2-6	ASSLGQGIPSGANVLT
12	TRBV7-2	TRBJ1-2	ASSLLGPLYGYT
13	TRBV3-1	TRBJ2-5	ASSQERGGGETQY
13	TRBV5-1	TRBJ2-1	ASSFWGTGGSGQF
12	TRBV12-3/TRBV12-4	TRBJ2-5	ASRPREYQETQY
13	TRBV7-2	TRBJ2-3	ASSLVSSISDTQY
10	TRBV12-5	TRBJ2-1	ASSLQPREQF
15	TRBV28	TRBJ2-3	ASSPQPAAGGIWTQY
14	TRBV20-1	TRBJ2-7	SAHSGGRGLKWEQY
11	TRBV4-3	TRBJ2-3	ASALVPTDTQY
12	TRBV5-1	TRBJ2-5	VSSLQGVRETQY
12	TRBV12-3/TRBV12-4	TRBJ1-2	ASSFRGAAYGYT